The next 4 T cell receptor beta chains were all read from a single sample in a study of PD-L1 blockade in urothelial cancer. The sample's time point: peripheral blood 6 weeks after treatment start. Using immunoSEQ multiplex PCR, the repertoire was profiled, and TCRdb retains in-frame clones only, with some absent. The profile covers about 120,000 clones, with about 83% appearing a single time and roughly 2.3% taken by the ten largest. The specimen comprised PBMCs, sampled around atezolizumab (anti-PD-L1) treatment. Receptor source: a man aged 50 to 59 with urothelial cancer.

The genes are TRBV6-5 and TRBJ2-2, with D possibly being TRBD2 (6 bases). The germline CDR1 and CDR2 sequences are MNHEY and SVGAGI. The V and J ends lost 8 bases and 5 bases respectively, with 18 bases between them. This CDR3 has 15 amino acids. CDR3 in DNA: TGTGCCAGCGGGGGGTTAGCGGAGCCTACCGGGGAGCTGTTTTTT. Protein: CASGGLAEPTGELFF.

The rearrangement uses TRBV28 and TRBJ2-7, with 7 nucleotides matching TRBD1. Germline-derived CDR1 and CDR2 are MDHEN and SYDVKM. Trimming at V came to 4 bases and at J to 6 bases, leaving 9 bases not matched to a gene. The CDR3 runs 14 residues. CDR3 amino acids: CASSSGDRVGEQYF. Written as DNA, the CDR3 is TGTGCCAGCAGTTCAGGTGACAGGGTTGGCGAGCAGTACTTC.

The chain joins TRBV27 to TRBJ2-1; TRBD1 aligns across 12 bases. Trimming removed 2 bases from V and 5 bases from J; junction bases left unmatched: 4. Germline CDR1 is MNHEY and CDR2 is SMNVEV (reference sequence). The CDR3 contains 16 residues. This CDR3 reads CASSLRDRGLNNEQFF. CDR3 sequence (DNA): TGTGCCAGCAGTTTACGGGACAGGGGGCTGAACAATGAGCAGTTCTTC.

The genes are TRBV5-1 and TRBJ2-2; 8 bases are a match to TRBD1. The germline gives CDR1 SGHRS, CDR2 YFSETQ. CDR3 length equals 15 residues. J gave up 0 bases and V 3 bases, and 1 base lay outside the gene matches. CDR3 region: CASSWGQANTGELFF. CDR3 nucleotide sequence: TGCGCCAGCAGCTGGGGACAGGCGAACACCGGGGAGCTGTTTTTT.